This entry lists 10 T cell receptor beta chains sequenced from one sample in a study of CD8 T cells in Susac syndrome. Reverse transcription used roughly 0.45 to 1 ug RNA and random hexamers. TCRdb ran MiXCR on the immunoSEQ multiplex PCR reads and lists one entry per CDR3 protein. The sample consists of 55,000 to 70,000 distinct CDR3 sequences, around 95% of them appearing once. Sample: CD8+ T cells from PBMCs. These receptors all come from a human donor in good health.

The V gene is TRBV7-9, the J gene TRBJ2-5, with D unclear. The CDR3 covers 11 residues. V was cut by 6 bases and J by 5 bases, with 7 bases left in between. Germline lookup yields CDR1 SEHNR and CDR2 FQNEAQ (reference sequence). The CDR3 DNA follows: TGTGCCAGCAGGTTGAGTGAGACCCAGTACTTC. Translated: CASRLSETQYF.

The V and J genes are TRBV4-1 and TRBJ2-7, with TRBD1 identical over 10 bases. Per germline, CDR1 MGHRA and CDR2 YSYEKL. Losses at the gene ends were 3 bases for V and 5 bases for J; bases not matched to a gene: 7. The CDR3 totals 15 residues. The CDR3 spells CASSHTGTGEDEQYF. CDR3 bases: TGCGCCAGCAGCCACACCGGGACAGGGGAGGACGAGCAGTACTTC.

This chain joins TRBV13 and TRBJ1-1; a possible D gene is TRBD1 (6 bases). Germline values: CDR1 PRHDT, CDR2 FYEKMQ (reference sequence). V gave up 6 bases and J gave up 4 bases, with 12 bases separating them. The CDR3 consists of 13 residues. The CDR3 region has the DNA TGTGCCAGCAGATTCAGAGGGGGCACTGAAGCTTTCTTT. Residues: CASRFRGGTEAFF.

This clonotype was counted a single time. V usage is TRBV19 and J usage is TRBJ1-5, with D uncertain. The CDR3 loop spans 16 amino acids. Germline V CDR1 and CDR2: LNHDA, SQIVND (reference sequence). Trimming stripped 3 bases from V and 2 bases from J, with 14 bases between. CDR3 nucleotide sequence: TGTGCCAGTAGTATCAATCACGGACCCCGCAATCAGCCCCAGCATTTT. Encoded protein: CASSINHGPRNQPQHF.

This clonotype appeared once. This rearrangement joins TRBV29-1 to TRBJ2-5; no definite D call. Germline CDR1 reads SQVTM; CDR2 reads ANQGSEA. The CDR3 is 13 amino acids. V lost 1 base and J lost 5, with 11 bases in between. The CDR3 DNA follows: TGCAGCGTTGAAGTCGATTCACTGGAGACCCAGTACTTC. It codes for CSVEVDSLETQYF.

The V gene is TRBV28, the J gene TRBJ1-5; 7 bases align to TRBD1. The germline V gene encodes CDR1 MDHEN and CDR2 SYDVKM. The CDR3 runs 14 residues. The V segment lost 6 bases and the J segment 5 bases; nucleotides outside the gene matches: 7. The CDR3 nucleotides read TGTGCCAGCAGCGGGGAGGGGGCTTATCAGCCCCAGCATTTT. It encodes CASSGEGAYQPQHF.

The rearrangement links TRBV25-1 to TRBJ2-4; no clear D gene. Germline V gives CDR1 MGHDK, CDR2 SYGVNS. The CDR3 extends over 20 amino acids. The germline V and J ends were trimmed by 5 bases and 3 bases, with 29 bases remaining between them. The CDR3 loop is CASSPTPGPEVARVKNIQYF. CDR3 DNA: TGTGCCAGCAGTCCAACACCTGGGCCAGAAGTGGCTAGAGTCAAAAACATTCAGTACTTC.

The chain is built from TRBV14 and TRBJ2-2; 8 bases are shared with TRBD1. CDR1 is SGHDN, CDR2 FVKESK, per germline. Trimming cost V 4 bases and J 5 bases; bases outside gene matches: 3. The CDR3 is made up of 14 amino acids. Here the CDR3 reads CASSPRTGTGELFF. The CDR3 DNA is TGTGCCAGCAGCCCTCGGACAGGGACCGGGGAGCTGTTTTTT.

The genes are TRBV11-2 and TRBJ2-2; 7 nucleotides agree with TRBD1. The V segment lost 8 bases and the J segment 0 bases; nucleotides outside the gene matches: 12. The CDR3 runs to 17 residues. Per germline, CDR1 SGHAT and CDR2 FQNNGV. The CDR3 coding sequence is TGTGCCAGCCACAGGGGCCGTGGTCACGCGAACACCGGGGAGCTGTTTTTT. This encodes CASHRGRGHANTGELFF.

V gene TRBV15 combines with J gene TRBJ2-1; a weak D match, TRBD1 (5 bases). Germline V gene lookup returns CDR1 LNHNV and CDR2 YYDKDF (reference sequence). The CDR3 extends over 14 amino acids. V gave up 5 bases and J gave up 6 bases, with 14 bases separating them. The CDR3 loop is CATSGRRGINEQFF. The CDR3 coding sequence is TGTGCCACCAGCGGTCGAAGGGGTATCAATGAGCAGTTCTTC.